This T cell receptor beta chain stems from a study of regulatory T cells in long-lasting Graves disease. General observations from the study: Persistent disease samples used TRBV28, TRBJ1-2 and TRBJ2-5 preferentially.

Germline CDR1 reads SEHNR; CDR2 reads FQNEAQ (reference sequence). Trimming cost V 6 bases and J 4 bases, with 9 bases left between them. The CDR3 runs 12 residues. On this clonotype itself: What it binds is unknown.

Time point meaning: persistent/refractory GD, antithyroid drugs over 5 years with positive TRAb. Following extraction of RNA from PBMCs, that RNA was used to make the TCR library. In Xi'an, China, an endocrinology department was the source of patients. The authors drew 8.5 to 9 milliliters of peripheral blood into EDTA tubes. To make TCR beta libraries, researchers used iRepertoire HTBI primers and Arm-PCR of CDR3 regions. TCRdb re-analysed the multiplex PCR reads in MiXCR, keeping a single row per CDR3 protein. Of approximately 500,000 distinct CDR3 sequences in the sample, about a fifth were seen once.

This chain links TRBV7-9 with TRBJ1-1, with unresolved D. Source: peripheral blood mononuclear cells (PBMCs), taken when the disease was refractory, from a patient treated with antithyroid drugs. The receptor was derived from a female donor with Graves disease. CDR3 in amino acids: CASRYEGTEAFF. For the CDR3, the DNA is TGTGCCAGCAGGTATGAGGGCACTGAAGCTTTCTTT. The full variable domain, with the rest looked up from reference TRBV7-9 and TRBJ1-1, is DTGVSQNPRHKITKRGQNVTFRCDPISEHNRLYWYRQTLGQGPEFLTYFQNEAQLEKSRLLSDRFSAERPKGSFSTLEIQRTEQGDSAMYLCASRYEGTEAFFGQGTRLTVV.